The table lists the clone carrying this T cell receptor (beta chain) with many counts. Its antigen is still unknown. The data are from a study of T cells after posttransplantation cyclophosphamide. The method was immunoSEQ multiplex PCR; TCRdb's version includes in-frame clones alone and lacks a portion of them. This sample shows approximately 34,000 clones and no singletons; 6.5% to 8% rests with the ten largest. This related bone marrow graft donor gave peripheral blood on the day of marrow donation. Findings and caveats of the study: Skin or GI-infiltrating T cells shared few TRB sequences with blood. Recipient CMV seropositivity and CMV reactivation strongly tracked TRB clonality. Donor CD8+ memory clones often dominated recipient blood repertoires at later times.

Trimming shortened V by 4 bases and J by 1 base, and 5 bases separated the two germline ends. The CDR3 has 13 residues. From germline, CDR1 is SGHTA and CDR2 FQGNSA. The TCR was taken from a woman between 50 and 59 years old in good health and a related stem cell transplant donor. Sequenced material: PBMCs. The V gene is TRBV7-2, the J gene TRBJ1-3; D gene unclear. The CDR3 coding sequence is TGTGCCAGCAGCTCCCGTTCTGGAAACACCATATATTTT. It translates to CASSSRSGNTIYF.